This TCR beta chain was observed in a study of cytomegalovirus exposure and HLA in healthy donors. Here immunoSEQ multiplex PCR was the method, and the copy in TCRdb shows in-frame clones only, minus some. This repertoire shows 100,000 to 150,000 clones, nearly 90% found once; its top ten account for around 1.1%. Germline V lookup: CDR1 GTSNPN, CDR2 SVGIG (reference sequence). There are 17 residues in the CDR3. Trimming at V came to 2 bases and at J to 2 bases, leaving 8 bases not matched to a gene. The sequenced material came from PBMCs. The TCR sequence derives from a young woman in good health and CMV-seronegative. The V and J genes are TRBV30 and TRBJ2-3; TRBD2 agrees at 12 bases. CDR3 amino acids: CAWSLSRTSGNTDTQYF. DNA for the CDR3: TGTGCCTGGAGTCTCTCCCGGACTAGCGGGAACACAGATACGCAGTATTTT.